This T cell receptor beta chain was identified in a study of blood T cell repertoires in COVID-19. CDR1 MNHEY and CDR2 SVGEGT come from the germline V gene. With V trimmed by 0 bases and J by 5 bases, 7 bases remained unmatched. This CDR3 contains 15 residues. Generated by immunoSEQ multiplex PCR, the TCRdb table keeps only in-frame clones and is missing some. There are about 270,000 clones in the sample; more than 70% occur only once, and about 3% lies in the top ten. The sample comprised peripheral blood. The rearrangement uses TRBV6-2 or TRBV6-3 and TRBJ2-7, with 7 bases matching TRBD1. The sequence was obtained from a young woman with acute or convalescent COVID-19. CDR3 residues: CASSYSLTGSHEQYF. DNA for the CDR3: TGTGCCAGCAGTTACTCGTTGACAGGGTCCCACGAGCAGTACTTC.